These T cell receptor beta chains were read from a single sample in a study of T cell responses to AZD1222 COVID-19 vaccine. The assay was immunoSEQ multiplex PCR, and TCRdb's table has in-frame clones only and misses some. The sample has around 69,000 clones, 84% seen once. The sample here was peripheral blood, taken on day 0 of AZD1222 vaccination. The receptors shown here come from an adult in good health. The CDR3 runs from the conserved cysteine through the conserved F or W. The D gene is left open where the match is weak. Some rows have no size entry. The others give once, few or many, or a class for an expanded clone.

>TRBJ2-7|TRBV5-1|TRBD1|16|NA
CASSSGTGGGSYEQYF
TGCGCCAGCAGCTCCGGCACAGGGGGTGGTAGCTACGAGCAGTACTTC
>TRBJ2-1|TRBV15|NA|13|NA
CATSRGPVGEQFF
TGTGCCACCAGCAGAGGACCGGTGGGTGAGCAGTTCTTC
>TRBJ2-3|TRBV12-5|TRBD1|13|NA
CASGLELGQLQYF
TGTGCTAGTGGTTTGGAGTTGGGACAGTTACAGTATTTT
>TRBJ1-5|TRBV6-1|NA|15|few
CASSEGAGSNQPQHF
TGTGCCAGCAGTGAAGGGGCAGGGAGCAATCAGCCCCAGCATTTT
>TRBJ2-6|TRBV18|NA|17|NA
CASSPLLDSPGANVLTF
TGTGCCAGCTCACCCCTCCTGGACAGCCCCGGGGCCAACGTCCTGACTTTC
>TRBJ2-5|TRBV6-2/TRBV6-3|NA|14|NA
CASSRSSVVETQYF
TGTGCCAGCAGTCGGTCTAGCGTTGTTGAGACCCAGTACTTC
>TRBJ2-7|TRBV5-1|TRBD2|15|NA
CASSLTSGGTLEQYF
TGCGCCAGCAGCCTAACTAGCGGGGGGACGCTAGAGCAGTACTTC
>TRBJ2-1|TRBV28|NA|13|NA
CASSGWGGPEGIF
TGTGCCAGCAGCGGCTGGGGTGGCCCTGAAGGGATCTTC
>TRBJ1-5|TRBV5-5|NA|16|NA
CASSLAGWTVSQPQHF
TGTGCCAGCAGCTTGGCCGGGTGGACAGTCTCTCAGCCCCAGCATTTT
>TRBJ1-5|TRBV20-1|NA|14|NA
CSASDRLFRQPQHF
TGCAGTGCTAGTGACAGGCTCTTCCGTCAGCCCCAGCATTTT
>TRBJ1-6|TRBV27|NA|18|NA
CASSQYIGTNSYNSPLHF
TGTGCCAGCAGTCAATACATCGGGACAAACTCCTATAATTCACCCCTCCACTTT
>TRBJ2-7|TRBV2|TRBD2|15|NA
CASSEVGEGYAEQYF
TGTGCCAGCAGTGAAGTCGGGGAGGGGTACGCCGAGCAGTACTTC
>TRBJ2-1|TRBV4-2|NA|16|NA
CASSQEPVSSYNEQFF
TGTGCCAGCAGCCAAGAGCCTGTGTCATCCTACAATGAGCAGTTCTTC
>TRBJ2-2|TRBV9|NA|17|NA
CASSVVSGPEIAGELFF
TGTGCCAGCAGCGTAGTGTCGGGGCCTGAAATAGCCGGGGAGCTGTTTTTT
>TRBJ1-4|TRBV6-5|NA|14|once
CASSYGGEEEKLFF
TGTGCCAGCAGTTACGGTGGGGAGGAAGAAAAACTGTTTTTT